Listed below are T cell receptor beta chains from one sample, sequenced in a study of naive and memory T cell subsets. TCRdb reprocessed the UMI-ligation and nested PCR reads with MiXCR, giving one entry per CDR3 protein. The data contain over 110,000 distinct CDR3 sequences, about 20% of them singletons. The sequenced sample consisted of naive CD8+ T cells from blood. These receptors were collected from a human donor in good health. The CDR3 runs from the conserved cysteine through the conserved F or W. Each record gives: clone size, D gene, V gene, J gene, CDR3 protein, CDR3 DNA. A D gene is named only where the DNA matches it firmly. Clone size is given for some rows only: seen once, a few or many times, or a class if the clone is expanded.

few	-	TRBV30	TRBJ2-7	CAWSVLSDTNFEQYF	TGTGCCTGGAGTGTACTTTCGGATACTAACTTCGAGCAGTACTTC
-	TRBD2	TRBV29-1	TRBJ2-1	CSVEEVLADYNEQFF	TGCAGCGTTGAAGAAGTACTAGCGGACTACAATGAGCAGTTCTTC
few	TRBD1	TRBV28	TRBJ2-7	CASSMTGGDYYEQYF	TGTGCCAGCAGTATGACAGGGGGTGATTACTACGAGCAGTACTTC
-	TRBD1	TRBV29-1	TRBJ2-7	CSVSGQISYEQYF	TGCAGCGTTTCGGGACAGATCTCCTACGAGCAGTACTTC
-	TRBD2	TRBV27	TRBJ2-4	CASSLYGGGIQYF	TGTGCCAGCAGTTTATATGGGGGAGGGATTCAGTACTTC
-	-	TRBV18	TRBJ2-1	CASSPGRTNEQFF	TGTGCCAGCTCACCGGGCAGAACCAATGAGCAGTTCTTC
few	TRBD2	TRBV27	TRBJ2-2	CASGLGNTGELFF	TGTGCCAGTGGACTAGGTAACACCGGGGAGCTGTTTTTT
few	TRBD2	TRBV5-1	TRBJ2-7	CASSNVAGTPYEQYF	TGCGCCAGCAGCAACGTAGCGGGAACGCCTTACGAGCAGTACTTC
few	TRBD2	TRBV24-1	TRBJ2-3	CATRYTSGRDTDTQYF	TGTGCCACCAGATACACTAGCGGGAGGGACACAGATACGCAGTATTTT
-	-	TRBV2	TRBJ1-4	CASSGSTNEKLFF	TGTGCCAGCAGTGGATCAACTAATGAAAAACTGTTTTTT
-	-	TRBV28	TRBJ1-5	CASSWQANQPQHF	TGTGCCAGCAGTTGGCAGGCAAATCAGCCCCAGCATTTT
many	-	TRBV7-9	TRBJ1-1	CASSPRNTEAFF	TGTGCCAGCAGCCCTCGGAACACTGAAGCTTTCTTT
-	TRBD2	TRBV5-1	TRBJ2-1	CASSWTSDSYNEQFF	TGCGCCAGCAGCTGGACTAGCGACTCCTACAATGAGCAGTTCTTC
few	-	TRBV28	TRBJ2-5	CASSLSGYGVETQYF	TGTGCCAGCAGTTTGTCAGGGTATGGGGTAGAGACCCAGTACTTC
-	TRBD1	TRBV4-1	TRBJ2-7	CASSQWARGQGSYEQYF	TGCGCCAGCAGCCAGTGGGCAAGGGGACAGGGTTCCTACGAGCAGTACTTC
many	-	TRBV28	TRBJ2-7	CASSFFPGGSSYEQYF	TGTGCCAGCAGTTTCTTCCCAGGGGGGAGCTCCTACGAGCAGTACTTC
-	-	TRBV9	TRBJ2-1	CASSEGGVDYNEQFF	TGTGCCAGCAGCGAAGGGGGAGTCGACTACAATGAGCAGTTCTTC
-	-	TRBV7-9	TRBJ2-7	CASSAPAAKPYEQYF	TGTGCCAGCAGCGCACCCGCGGCAAAACCCTACGAGCAGTACTTC
few	-	TRBV28	TRBJ2-7	CASSFRGGVYEQYF	TGTGCCAGCAGTTTTCGAGGGGGAGTCTACGAGCAGTACTTC
-	-	TRBV4-3	TRBJ1-6	CASSQDEVGGHSYNSPLHF	TGCGCCAGCAGCCAAGATGAGGTCGGGGGGCACTCCTATAATTCACCCCTCCACTTT
-	TRBD2	TRBV28	TRBJ2-5	CASIPAGGGETQYF	TGTGCCAGCATTCCCGCGGGGGGCGGTGAGACCCAGTACTTC
few	TRBD2	TRBV5-6	TRBJ2-1	CASSLGSGSIYEQFF	TGTGCCAGCAGCTTGGGTAGCGGGAGTATCTATGAGCAGTTCTTC
-	-	TRBV2	TRBJ2-7	CASRGTFYEQYF	TGTGCCAGCAGGGGGACCTTCTACGAGCAGTACTTC
few	TRBD2	TRBV4-1	TRBJ2-5	CASSQGLAVETQYF	TGCGCCAGCAGCCAGGGACTAGCGGTTGAGACCCAGTACTTC
few	-	TRBV10-3	TRBJ1-5	CAISESVPGDWGNQPQHF	TGTGCCATCAGTGAGTCGGTTCCAGGAGATTGGGGCAATCAGCCCCAGCATTTT
-	-	TRBV4-1	TRBJ1-5	CASSQVEINQPQHF	TGCGCCAGCAGCCAAGTAGAGATCAATCAGCCCCAGCATTTT
-	-	TRBV27	TRBJ2-7	CASSGLPQYEQYF	TGTGCCAGCAGCGGGCTACCTCAGTACGAGCAGTACTTC
-	-	TRBV29-1	TRBJ2-2	CSVIRAGELFF	TGCAGCGTCATTAGGGCCGGGGAGCTGTTTTTT
few	TRBD2	TRBV27	TRBJ2-3	CASTTARGVYTDTQYF	TGTGCCAGCACCACGGCGCGGGGGGTTTACACAGATACGCAGTATTTT